This T cell receptor (beta chain) was identified in a study of T cell repertoires in cytomegalovirus infection. Study summary: Matching HLA type and CMV infection were both indicated by public TCR beta signatures.

Regarding this clonotype: Its antigen is unidentified.

TCRdb re-derived calls from the reads in MiXCR, one entry per CDR3 protein. Found here are roughly 280,000 distinct CDR3 sequences, under 25% of them singletons; the top ten hold around 20%. Trimming removed 0 bases from V and 6 bases from J; junction bases left unmatched: 3. This CDR3 contains 15 residues. Per the germline V gene, CDR1 is MGHRA and CDR2 is YSYEKL. The receptor was isolated from a human donor in good health (CMV status not recorded). Some clones in this sample may be carry-over from other donors' samples. The sequenced sample was cultured PBMCs, obtained from culture after CMV antigen stimulation. The rearrangement links TRBV4-1 to TRBJ2-1, with TRBD1 matching over 9 bases. The CDR3 coding sequence is TGCGCCAGCAGCCAAGATGGGACAGGGATCAATGAGCAGTTCTTC. This translates into CASSQDGTGINEQFF.